This T cell receptor beta chain was identified in a study of T cells in Graves' hyperthyroidism and ophthalmopathy. The study, taken as a whole, reports: By a 13 V-J model, ophthalmopathy was set apart from stable hyperthyroidism.

RNA transcripts yielded amplified TCR beta CDR3 regions. TCR CDR3 regions were first amplified by RT-PCR with HTBI primers. Via MiXCR, TCRdb re-called the multiplex PCR reads, giving one row per CDR3 protein. The repertoire holds 270,000 or so distinct CDR3 sequences, 12% to 15% seen once, with under 35% in the top ten. With respect to this clonotype: No antigen is known for it.

CDR1 is SGHAT, CDR2 FQNNGV, per germline. CDR3 size: 14 residues. Trimming stripped 0 bases from V and 8 bases from J, with 11 bases between. The rearrangement joins TRBV11-2 to TRBJ2-1; D might be TRBD1 (6 bases). Sequences were obtained from blood. The receptor's source is a woman aged 50 to 65 with Graves' hyperthyroidism that later progressed to Graves' ophthalmopathy. The CDR3 here is CASSLDIRGDEQFF. The CDR3 DNA is TGTGCCAGCAGCTTAGACATCAGGGGCGATGAGCAGTTCTTC.